One and the same sample provided the 15 T cell receptor beta chains below, sequenced in a study of blood T cell repertoires in COVID-19. Repertoires were generated with immunoSEQ multiplex PCR, while TCRdb's copy carries only in-frame clones and drops some. The data hold 110,000 to 150,000 clones, with 88% observed a single time. The sequencing sample was made of peripheral blood. Every receptor here comes from a woman in her fifties or sixties with acute or convalescent COVID-19.

CDR3 nucleotides: TGTGCCTCTCCTCCGGGGGCCCAGCAGGGGGTAAATGAGCAGTTCTTC. It translates to CASPPGAQQGVNEQFF. The J gene is TRBJ2-1, the V gene TRBV2, with a weak D call TRBD1 (7 bases). The germline V and J ends were trimmed by 11 bases and 7 bases, with 27 bases remaining between them. The CDR3 is 16 residues long. The germline V gene encodes CDR1 SNHLY and CDR2 FYNNEI.

V gene TRBV10-3 combines with J gene TRBJ1-4, with D possibly TRBD1 on 5 matching bases. V lost 8 bases and J 8 bases, leaving 12 bases between the germline ends. This CDR3 contains 12 residues. The V gene's germline CDR1 is ENHRY and CDR2 SYGVKD. The CDR3 is CAIQGPGEKLFF. CDR3 DNA sequence: TGTGCCATCCAGGGTCCCGGGGAAAAACTGTTTTTT.

CDR3 bases: TGTGCCAGCAGCCAAGATCGCCCTCGACAGGGGGTGGATGAAAAACTGTTTTTT. It codes for CASSQDRPRQGVDEKLFF. The chain is built from TRBV3-1 (or the pseudogene TRBV3-2) and TRBJ1-4, with 9 nucleotides matching TRBD1. J was trimmed by 6 bases and V by 0 bases; bases with no gene match: 11. Germline V gives CDR1 LGHDT, CDR2 YNNKEL (reference sequence). This CDR3 contains 18 residues.

The chain employs TRBV2 and TRBJ2-3, with 11 bases lining up with TRBD2. The CDR3 loop spans 16 amino acids. Germline CDR1 is SNHLY and CDR2 is FYNNEI. Trimming at V came to 5 bases and at J to 7 bases, leaving 11 bases not matched to a gene. CDR3 sequence: CASSRNRLAGSNTQYF. As DNA, the CDR3 is TGTGCCAGCAGTCGGAATCGACTAGCGGGATCAAATACGCAGTATTTT.

This rearrangement joins TRBV18 to TRBJ1-2; D remains unclear. The CDR3 loop spans 17 amino acids. V gave up 3 bases and J gave up 0 bases, with 17 bases separating them. Germline assignment: CDR1 KGHSH and CDR2 LQKENI. The CDR3 sequence is CASSPATRLEANYGYTF. The CDR3 DNA sequence: TGTGCCAGCTCACCGGCGACACGGCTGGAAGCTAACTATGGCTACACCTTC.

Of note for this clone: At the DNA level, this CDR3 is encoded by other sequences in the same sample as well. The CDR3 spells CASSPRQGNTEAFF. CDR3 bases: TGCGCCAGCAGCCCGCGACAGGGAAACACTGAAGCTTTCTTT. This sequence joins TRBV5-1 and TRBJ1-1; TRBD1 matches at 7 bases. With V trimmed by 4 bases and J by 2 bases, 5 bases remained unmatched. The CDR3 extends over 14 amino acids. Germline CDR1 SGHRS, CDR2 YFSETQ.

The V call is TRBV10-3, the J call TRBJ1-1; D is perhaps TRBD1 (5 bases). The CDR3 loop spans 14 amino acids. V lost 1 base and J 3 bases, leaving 9 bases between the germline ends. CDR1 is ENHRY, CDR2 SYGVKD, per germline. CDR3 residues: CAISEWGGDTEAFF. Written as DNA, the CDR3 is TGTGCCATCAGTGAGTGGGGGGGGGACACTGAAGCTTTCTTT.

This sequence joins TRBV9 and TRBJ2-2, with 8 bases lining up with TRBD2. V shed 2 bases and J 0 bases; nucleotides not matched to a gene: 3. The CDR3 runs to 16 residues. In germline, CDR1 is SGDLS, CDR2 YYNGEE. The CDR3 loop reads CASSVRLAPNTGELFF. The CDR3 coding sequence is TGTGCCAGCAGCGTCCGACTAGCGCCGAACACCGGGGAGCTGTTTTTT.

The rearrangement uses TRBV9 and TRBJ2-7; D is possibly TRBD2 (6 bases). Trimming took 4 bases from V and 2 from J, leaving 16 bases between them. The germline CDR1 and CDR2 sequences are SGDLS and YYNGEE. The CDR3 has 15 amino acids. Written as DNA, the CDR3 is TGTGCCAGCAGCACCCGGGACTCCTCTCCCTACGAGCAGTACTTC. It encodes CASSTRDSSPYEQYF.

The J gene is TRBJ2-5, the V gene TRBV7-8, with D unresolved. Trimming took off 1 base at V and 1 base at J, with 7 bases between the two ends. CDR3 size: 14 residues. Germline CDR1 reads SGHVS; CDR2 reads FQNEAQ. For the CDR3, the DNA is TGTGCCAGCAGCTTAGGTACAGCCCAAGAGACCCAGTACTTC. Translation: CASSLGTAQETQYF. The whole variable domain, filled in from reference TRBV7-8 and TRBJ2-5, reads GAGVSQSPRYKVAKRGQDVALRCDPISGHVSLFWYQQALGQGPEFLTYFQNEAQLDKSGLPSDRFFAERPEGSVSTLKIQRTQQEDSAVYLCASSLGTAQETQYFGPGTRLLVL.

The chain joins TRBV24-1 to TRBJ2-2, with 7 bases aligning to TRBD1. Germline V gives CDR1 KGHDR, CDR2 SFDVKD. This CDR3 spans 15 amino acids. With 9 bases clipped from V and 3 bases from J, the junction kept 9 bases outside the gene matches. The CDR3, as DNA: TGTGCCACCGCAGACAGGGTAGCGTACACCGGGGAGCTGTTTTTT. Its translation: CATADRVAYTGELFF.

The rearrangement uses TRBV18 and TRBJ1-5; 7 bases map to TRBD1. V trimming: 4 bases; J trimming: 5 bases; junction bases outside the gene matches: 14. The V gene's germline CDR1 is KGHSH and CDR2 LQKENI. This CDR3 comprises 17 residues. CDR3 coding DNA: TGTGCCAGCTCACTAGCTATTTACAGGGGAAGGGATCAGCCCCAGCATTTT. Translation gives CASSLAIYRGRDQPQHF.

The V call is TRBV5-1, the J call TRBJ2-3, with TRBD1 matching 7 bases. CDR3 length: 15 amino acids. Trimming took 1 base from V and 6 from J; bases not matched to a gene: 8. The germline V gene encodes CDR1 SGHRS and CDR2 YFSETQ. The CDR3 protein is CASSLRQGDGDTQYF. The DNA for the CDR3 is TGCGCCAGCAGCTTGAGGCAGGGGGATGGCGATACGCAGTATTTT.

This chain uses TRBV9 with TRBJ1-1; D not certain. The CDR3 loop spans 16 amino acids. Per germline, CDR1 SGDLS and CDR2 YYNGEE. V was shortened by 3 bases and J by 6 bases, with 21 bases between the two germline ends. The CDR3: CASSAPLSEVEAEAFF. The CDR3 bases are TGTGCCAGCAGCGCACCCCTCAGTGAGGTCGAGGCTGAAGCTTTCTTT.

This clone has only one observation. This chain connects TRBV18 to TRBJ1-1; the D is unclear. Deletions cut 3 bases from V and 4 bases from J, with 9 bases between. In germline, CDR1 is KGHSH, CDR2 LQKENI. The CDR3 totals 13 residues. CDR3 nucleotides: TGTGCCAGCTCACCTCGGGGTAGCACTGAAGCTTTCTTT. It translates to CASSPRGSTEAFF.